This TCR beta chain was documented in a study of blood T cells in healthy people across ages. V was trimmed by 3 bases and J by 0 bases, leaving 2 bases between them. Per the germline V gene, CDR1 is MGHDK and CDR2 is SYGVNS. The CDR3 is 13 residues long. Alongside a J-beta primer mix, a sample-barcoded 5' primer served in a second PCR lasting 7 to 11 cycles. TCRdb processed the 5' RACE reads anew with MiXCR; each CDR3 protein has one entry. The table records fewer than 800,000 distinct CDR3 sequences, roughly 25% of them present only once. General study findings and limits: Any conclusive comparison of naive versus antigen-experienced cells was prevented by using unsorted PBMCs.

Per sample, no less than 6 micrograms of total RNA were extracted. Regarding this clonotype: Its antigen remains unknown.

This sample also belongs to another study, concerning T cells of mothers and their children. As that report states: For unrelated pairs as for related ones, thymic selection shapes TCR recombination output similarly.

The chain has TRBV25-1 and TRBJ2-2; D is unresolved. The sequenced material came from blood. This clonotype was sampled from a boy between 10 and 17 years old in good health. DNA of the CDR3: TGTGCCAGCAGTGACGCGAACACCGGGGAGCTGTTTTTT. This sequence encodes CASSDANTGELFF.